The present TCR beta chain was sequenced within a study of T cells after yellow fever vaccination (dated by TCRdb to between 2017 and 2020). At the level of the whole study: The SMART-Seq v4 Ultra Low Input RNA kit was used to prepare libraries from fractions with low cell numbers. Blood was drawn at multiple timepoints before and after primary and secondary immunization, with bulk PBMC replicates and cell subsets isolated. Two healthy male donors, one aged 18 to 29 and one aged 30 to 39 years, were included in the cohort. To track T-cell clones before and after primary and booster YFV17D yellow fever vaccination, bulk TCR alpha and beta repertoires were sequenced longitudinally.

At the junction V is shortened by 2 bases and J by 2 bases, with 6 bases in between. The CDR3 holds 14 amino acids from the cysteine to the phenylalanine. The kept DNA is CDR3 alone, 42 bases in frame from the first base. What the treatment or condition label conveys for this sample: live attenuated yellow fever vaccine strain. A standard Ficoll-Paque protocol was used to isolate PBMCs from peripheral blood. Dynabeads CD4 and CD8 positive selection kits were used to isolate CD4 and CD8 T-cell fractions. TriZol was used to extract RNA from bulk PBMCs, from CD4 and CD8 fractions, and from dextramer-positive and dextramer-negative fractions. This clonotype has at least ten counts. There is no known antigen for this receptor. The input lacks base qualities; no much larger clone sits a single base away. Broad study findings and their caveats: A small fraction of clonotypes appeared in both the CD4 and CD8 compartments, likely as a result of convergent recombination. Because abundant contaminating clonotypes from the bulk population could be contained in FACS-sorted repertoires, computational filtering was required. Compared with the primary T-cell response, the secondary T-cell response was faster but weaker, reaching its peak on day 5 rather than on day 15. After the booster, most clones that had expanded after primary vaccination were detected again (roughly 95% of CD4 and around nine tenths of CD8), suggesting broad maintenance of memory. Only a couple of donors were included in the study, so the extent to which the findings can be generalized is limited.

TCR cDNA was made using 5'RACE template switching, a step that added a universal primer site and unique molecular identifiers. Priming of cDNA synthesis was performed from both the TCR alpha and TCR beta constant segments. Two PCR steps were used to amplify libraries, with sample barcodes and sequencing adapters being added in the second step. Sequencing of libraries was done on Illumina HiSeq 2500 (2x100 bp) or NovaSeq (2x150 bp). In the paper's pipeline: Reads were demultiplexed and collapsed into UMI consensus sequences with MIGEC, and V(D)J alignment was performed with MiXCR. Using edgeR on replicate PBMC samples, clonotypes were called vaccine-responding if FDR was below 0.01 and the log2 fold change was above 5 up to day 15. Bulk clonotypes were assigned CD4 or CD8 identity according to which sequenced CD4 or CD8 repertoire held them at higher abundance. TCRdb reworked the public reads: Q25 trimming with fastp, MiXCR clone assembly, productive beta chains retained. Identical CDR3 protein sequences are pooled into one entry, listed with their most common genes and DNA. These V and J calls rely on TCRdb rather than the paper's analysis. The sample contains about 230,000 distinct CDR3 sequences, roughly 6.8% of them found a single time. The ten largest clones represent more than 1% of the sample.

This chain joins TRBV12-3 or TRBV12-4 to TRBJ2-2; the D gene cannot be resolved reliably. The receptor was isolated from a man younger than 45 who received the YFV17D yellow fever vaccine. The sequences come from CD4+ T cells sorted from PBMCs, collected on the day of the yellow fever booster vaccination. CDR3 protein: CASSLRHNTGELFF. The nucleotide sequence is TGTGCCAGCAGTTTAAGACACAACACCGGGGAGCTGTTTTTT.